What follows describes a single T cell receptor (beta chain). This clonotype has more than one count but fewer than ten. Its antigen is currently not known. Per-base quality was not reported, and no clone a single base away is much larger than it. Looking up the germline V gene (reference sequence) yields CDR1 SEHNR and CDR2 FQNEAQ. Trimming at the junction amounts to 1 base on V and 2 bases on J, and the germline ends lie 16 bases apart. The CDR3 contains 17 residues, cysteine and phenylalanine counted. The DNA shown is the 51-base CDR3, in frame from base 1. The library was obtained by PCR. TCRdb names Illumina MiSeq as the instrument used. Purification of total RNA was performed with the Qiagen AllPrep DNA/RNA kit. Before analysis, reads from multiple sequencing runs of the same library were pooled. From the authors' description of their analysis: Reads were retained only if the reads had an exact TCR constant sequence, and the retained reads were trimmed to 150 nt and grouped according to their 12-nt molecular barcodes. Within each barcode group, reads were sub-clustered at a 15% Levenshtein threshold, and quality-weighted consensus sequences were built per RNA molecule. Non-functional sequences were excluded, and lower-count sequences lying one edit away from another sequence were also excluded. On the basis of fitting two negative binomial distributions, barcode sub-clusters with fewer than 20% of the maximum read count were discarded. The raw public reads went through TCRdb reprocessing: fastp at Q25, MiXCR clone calling, in-frame beta chains kept. Entries are consolidated by CDR3 protein sequence, retaining the most common genes and DNA. Here the V and J calls rest on TCRdb's processing, not on the authors' analysis. Counted in this sample were about 40,000 distinct CDR3 sequences; approximately 17% of them appeared once. 6.5% to 9% of the sample is taken by the ten largest.

This sample is part of a study of molecular identifiers for immune sequencing clone quantification (dated by TCRdb to 2016 to 2019). General notes on the study: For a replicate experiment, the RNA from either about 20,000 or 100,000 naive CD8 T cells was divided into five aliquots, and four of those aliquots went on to sequencing. This methods study benchmarked molecular-identifier clustering-based TCR repertoire sequencing (MIDCIRS) and TCR RNA copy counting, using CD8 T cells to do so. Study-wide conclusions, independent of this receptor: In CMV-specific effector cells, clones with more than 20 RNA copies contained over 99% of molecules, whereas in naive cells such clones contained under 1% of molecules. Highly expanded clone sizes could be underestimated if identical TCR molecules share a barcode. Spiked-in Jurkat TCR RNA equal to a single cell's worth was reported to be detectable even within 1,100,000 naive CD8 T cells. Approximately 2.7 recovered TCR RNA copies per cell were obtained by modeling, versus about ten by digital PCR, implying a capture efficiency of roughly 32%. When barcode sub-clustering was not used, chimeric consensus sequences inflated TCR diversity, with chimeras reaching as high as 47%.

Naive CD8 T cells, defined as CD8+CD4-CCR7+CD45RA+, were FACS-sorted into RLT Plus buffer on a BD FACSAria II. To compare sensitivity, a portion of the naive CD8 T cell RNA was divided evenly between MIDCIRS and a Smart-seq2-style 5'RACE protocol. CD8 T cells were enriched with RosetteSep CD8+ T Cell Enrichment Cocktail and Ficoll-Paque, followed by ACK red cell lysis. The chain links TRBV7-9 with TRBJ2-3, with TRBD1 as a weak D call on 5 bases. The receptor comes from a human donor in good health. Some libraries in this study had Jurkat cell RNA spiked in. The source material was naive CD8+ T cells from blood, with Jurkat cell RNA spiked in. The cell subset or site label for this specimen denotes: FACS-sorted CD8+CD4-CCR7+CD45RA+ naive T cells. The CDR3 amino acid sequence is: CASSLEGWGGNTDTQYF. The sequence in DNA is TGTGCCAGCAGCTTAGAGGGATGGGGCGGAAACACAGATACGCAGTATTTT.